This TCR beta chain was found in a study of graft-versus-host responses after intestinal transplantation. On the study more broadly: Recipients were given multivisceral, liver-intestinal, or isolated intestinal transplants. Study findings and constraints: Detection of GvH clones occurred in recipient marrow, and some had their first appearance in ileum or blood.

Germline CDR1 SGHVS, CDR2 FQNEAQ. This CDR3 has 17 amino acids. The V and J ends lost 2 bases and 2 bases, in that order; junction bases with no gene match: 12. Sequencing was performed with immunoSEQ multiplex PCR; in TCRdb, only in-frame clones are kept and a portion is missing. The repertoire has 70,000 to 95,000 clones, 90% of them found once; the top ten carry around 0.11%. As regards this clone: Antigen unknown.

The source material was unstimulated CD4+ T cells sorted from spleen or lymph node cells, sampled before intestinal transplant. The source is a human donor who received an intestinal transplant. The chain couples TRBV7-8 to TRBJ2-7, with TRBD1 matching over 7 bases. The CDR3 loop reads CASSLNRGQQSAYEQYF. CDR3 nucleotide sequence: TGTGCCAGCAGCTTAAATCGGGGACAGCAATCCGCCTACGAGCAGTACTTC.